This T cell receptor beta chain was sequenced during a study of blood T cell repertoires in COVID-19. Individuals drawn from 24 US areas were about 18 to 95 years old. Two negative PCRs, clearance, or symptom resolution had been documented for recovered Cohort 3 donors. The CDR3 sequence is 16 residues long. V lost 1 base and J lost 5; bases outside the gene matches: 8. CDR1 and CDR2 (germline): SGHKS, YYEKEE (reference sequence). As originally analysed: From reference gene primer amplification, estimates of nucleated cell counts were derived. The protocol was immunoSEQ multiplex PCR, while the TCRdb copy is restricted to in-frame clones and leaves out a portion. For V, J and clone size, that table is used; D and trimming come from the DNA. The data hold about 300,000 clones, with about 85% observed a single time.

The sequenced sample was PBMCs or T cells enriched from blood (not recorded which). The chain recombines TRBV5-5 with TRBJ2-2; 7 positions agree with TRBD2. The sequence was obtained from a woman younger than 45 who had recovered from COVID-19. The CDR3 bases are TGTGCCAGCAGCTTGCTTGGGGGGGTTTTAACCGGGGAGCTGTTTTTT. Its protein product is CASSLLGGVLTGELFF.